The rows below give T cell receptor beta chains drawn from one sample of a study of T-cell memory formation after mild COVID-19. Each CDR3 protein gets one entry after TCRdb re-called the 5' RACE reads with MiXCR. This table has about 250,000 distinct CDR3 sequences, approximately 16% appearing once. Sequenced material: PBMCs or a T cell subset sorted from them (not recorded which). The receptor source for this set is a man aged 18-30 years who had mild COVID-19 (a few samples of this study predate the infection). Cell type and time point are not known. The CDR3 runs from the conserved cysteine through the conserved F or W. The order of the fields is V gene, clone size, CDR3 protein. Not all rows give a size; the values are once, few, many and, for expanded clones, a class.

V: TRBV11-2; size: .; CDR3: CASSARGAGHYGYTF
V: TRBV5-1; size: .; CDR3: CASSLSSSYNEQFF
V: TRBV7-7; size: few; CDR3: CASSRSQVDEKLFF
V: TRBV10-3; size: .; CDR3: CAISASQETQYF
V: TRBV10-3; size: few; CDR3: CAILGSTDTQYF
V: TRBV14; size: .; CDR3: CASSRTVYYEKLFF
V: TRBV7-9; size: few; CDR3: CASSRTASGANVLTF
V: TRBV11-2; size: many; CDR3: CASRALGQGHEQFF
V: TRBV27; size: .; CDR3: CASSFPGSLEQYF
V: TRBV7-3; size: few; CDR3: CASSPSRDSIDEQFF
V: TRBV20-1; size: .; CDR3: CSASRLNTEAFF
V: TRBV6-5; size: .; CDR3: CASRKTGGEQYF
V: TRBV7-2; size: .; CDR3: CASSPRRGTSLETQYF
V: TRBV19; size: .; CDR3: CAGSISQDTQYF
V: TRBV9; size: .; CDR3: CASSVGRQGGDEQFF
V: TRBV11-2; size: .; CDR3: CASSPDLGTQYF
V: TRBV20-1; size: many; CDR3: CSARTGGVTEAFF
V: TRBV12-3/TRBV12-4; size: few; CDR3: CASSLNQGAGNTIYF
V: TRBV5-1; size: many; CDR3: CASSLDRNQPQHF
V: TRBV3-1; size: .; CDR3: CASSRDRDGQPQHF
V: TRBV2; size: .; CDR3: CASSWDWAQETQYF
V: TRBV12-3/TRBV12-4; size: few; CDR3: CASRAGTDETKYF
V: TRBV7-9; size: few; CDR3: CASSYRGLDTEAFF
V: TRBV5-6; size: few; CDR3: CASTLPGGFTEAFF
V: TRBV5-1; size: many; CDR3: CASSSRAGETEAFF
V: TRBV11-2; size: many; CDR3: CASSLRGDSSYNEQFF
V: TRBV7-2; size: few; CDR3: CASSFQRGDGETQYF
V: TRBV7-9; size: .; CDR3: CASSLTGWYGYTF
V: TRBV10-3; size: .; CDR3: CAISSQAGTPNILGYTF
V: TRBV12-3/TRBV12-4; size: .; CDR3: CASRPRGSSGNFAYNEQFF
V: TRBV12-3/TRBV12-4; size: few; CDR3: CASSLRGAYEQYF
V: TRBV29-1; size: many; CDR3: CSALGFGTEAFF
V: TRBV24-1; size: .; CDR3: CATSDVDREAQYF
V: TRBV6-5; size: few; CDR3: CASSYAGQLYGYTF
V: TRBV7-9; size: .; CDR3: CASSFVGNEQFF
V: TRBV10-2; size: few; CDR3: CASSDYKGNYGYTF
V: TRBV7-9; size: .; CDR3: CASSSGSFLDYGYTF
V: TRBV6-1; size: .; CDR3: CASSEGGLGNQPQHF
V: TRBV12-3/TRBV12-4; size: many; CDR3: CASSLASGGDNEQFF
V: TRBV12-3/TRBV12-4; size: few; CDR3: CASSLTSGGYPQYF
V: TRBV14; size: .; CDR3: CASSSIPYSEQYF
V: TRBV6-5; size: .; CDR3: CASRDRVTGELFF
V: TRBV20-1; size: many; CDR3: CSASASLAGKVEQYF
V: TRBV29-1; size: .; CDR3: CSVGLAAGELFF
V: TRBV3-1; size: few; CDR3: CASSPAAGYGYTF
V: TRBV6-2/TRBV6-3; size: many; CDR3: CASSSGDSLNIQYF
V: TRBV20-1; size: .; CDR3: CSASLPLTAQGAGELFF
V: TRBV4-3; size: .; CDR3: CASSQVIGGLDNEQFF